This paragraph covers one TCR beta chain sequence. Its specificity is not known. This sample was included in a study of shared clonotypes between healthy human individuals. Naive CD8 cells lacked CD45RO and underwent positive selection for CCR7, leaving out terminally differentiated effector memory CD45RA+ cells. The CDR3 sequence is 15 residues long. Germline assignment: CDR1 SNHLY and CDR2 FYNNEI. Between the trimmed V and J ends, which lost 4 bases and 2 bases, there was a span of 15 bases. Overall study findings and caveats: Read depth was anticipated to influence clonotype sharing among donors. Having only a few donors restricted how much genetic and exposure-history diversity was captured. Apart from blood, nothing was sampled; tissue repertoires likely differ. Memory subsets generally showed smaller estimated richness than naive subsets did.

Here immunoSEQ multiplex PCR was the method, and the copy in TCRdb shows in-frame clones only, minus some. The sample carries hundreds of thousands of clones, 80% to 95% recorded once. V usage is TRBV2 and J usage is TRBJ2-7; D is possibly TRBD1 (6 bases). The sequence was collected from a man aged 25 to 40 in good health. Sequencing used naive CD8+ T cells sorted from blood. CDR3: CASSGSGVGTYEQYF. Written as DNA, the CDR3 is TGTGCCAGCAGTGGCTCAGGGGTGGGGACCTACGAGCAGTACTTC.